Below, 5 T cell receptor beta chains from the same sample are listed, as sequenced in a study of T cell responses to AZD1222 COVID-19 vaccine. Clones were read by immunoSEQ multiplex PCR, and TCRdb kept only the in-frame ones, dropping some. In the table there are about 56,000 clones, around 85% of which are singletons. The source material was peripheral blood, sampled on day 0 of AZD1222 vaccination. These receptors were collected from an adult in good health.

The J gene is TRBJ1-5, the V gene TRBV12-3 or TRBV12-4; D gene uncertain. V lost 2 bases to trimming and J lost 5 bases, with 7 bases between them. The CDR3 has 13 residues. This chain's CDR3 is CASSLWTDQPQHF. CDR3 sequence (DNA): TGTGCCAGCAGTTTATGGACCGATCAGCCCCAGCATTTT.

This chain links TRBV2 with TRBJ2-7; TRBD1 agrees at 9 bases. V shed 10 bases and J 2 bases; nucleotides not matched to a gene: 9. This CDR3 contains 14 residues. Germline V lookup: CDR1 SNHLY, CDR2 FYNNEI. CDR3: CAKTYGTGPYEQYF. For the CDR3, the DNA is TGTGCCAAAACCTACGGGACAGGGCCCTACGAGCAGTACTTC.

The chain combines TRBV6-5 with TRBJ1-6; D is undetermined. The CDR3 spans 14 residues. The germline V gene has CDR1 MNHEY and CDR2 SVGAGI. V shed 2 bases and J shed 4 bases, with 6 bases lying between them. The CDR3 loop reads CASSYQGYNSPLHF. CDR3 DNA sequence: TGTGCCAGCAGTTACCAAGGGTATAATTCACCCCTCCACTTT.

V usage is TRBV9 and J usage is TRBJ1-4, with TRBD1 matching 8 bases. Germline V gives CDR1 SGDLS, CDR2 YYNGEE. CDR3 length equals 16 residues. V was pared by 4 bases and J by 3 bases, with 8 bases of the junction left unmatched. CDR3 bases: TGTGCCAGCAGCAGGGACAGGAGTTATTCTAATGAAAAACTGTTTTTT. It specifies CASSRDRSYSNEKLFF.

This chain links TRBV3-1 (or the pseudogene TRBV3-2) with TRBJ1-1, with 9 bases matching TRBD1. V shed 10 bases and J 0 bases; nucleotides not matched to a gene: 6. The CDR3 contains 14 residues. Germline assignment: CDR1 LGHDT and CDR2 YNNKEL (reference sequence). The CDR3 coding sequence is TGTGCCACTAGACAGGGGGTATTGAACACTGAAGCTTTCTTT. Its protein product is CATRQGVLNTEAFF.